These 26 T cell receptor beta chains share one sample of origin, sequenced in a study of control samples from healthy donors and cancer patients. The method was immunoSEQ multiplex PCR; TCRdb's version includes in-frame clones alone and lacks a portion of them. The sample holds some 150,000 clones, about 93% seen once. Sequences were obtained from blood. Receptors originate from a man aged 45-65 years in good health.

The genes are TRBV18 and TRBJ2-7; the match to TRBD2 covers 9 bases. V gave up 4 bases and J gave up 3 bases; unmatched junction bases: 7. The CDR3 runs to 15 residues. Germline CDR1 is KGHSH and CDR2 is LQKENI. The CDR3 reads CASSRPSGTGYEQYF. The CDR3 coding sequence is TGTGCCAGCTCACGCCCTAGCGGGACGGGCTACGAGCAGTACTTC.

The chain employs TRBV14 and TRBJ1-1; 9 bases agree with TRBD1. The CDR3 is made up of 15 amino acids. Germline V gene sequence: CDR1 SGHDN, CDR2 FVKESK. The junction had 8 bases not matched to a gene; V was cut back by 4 bases and J by 5 bases. CDR3 nucleotides: TGTGCCAGCAGCCGGGCACAGGGGGCCTTAACTGAAGCTTTCTTT. As protein: CASSRAQGALTEAFF.

CDR3 protein: CSVAGLVVTGELFF. The CDR3 coding sequence is TGCAGCGTTGCAGGGCTCGTGGTCACCGGGGAGCTGTTTTTT. V usage is TRBV29-1 and J usage is TRBJ2-2; maybe TRBD1 (5 bases). The V and J ends lost 4 bases and 4 bases respectively, with 13 bases between them. The CDR3 consists of 14 residues. Germline V gene lookup returns CDR1 SQVTM and CDR2 ANQGSEA.

V is TRBV7-9 and J is TRBJ2-5, with TRBD2 matching 15 bases. Trimming cost V 4 bases and J 4 bases; bases outside gene matches: 4. From germline, CDR1 is SEHNR and CDR2 FQNEAQ (reference sequence). This CDR3 is built from 16 residues. CDR3 sequence: CASSSQGLAGGETQYF. In nucleotides, the CDR3 is TGTGCCAGCAGCTCGCAGGGACTAGCGGGAGGAGAGACCCAGTACTTC.

This chain joins TRBV7-9 and TRBJ1-1; no reliable D call. The CDR3 extends over 14 amino acids. The ends were cut back, 0 bases at V and 1 base at J, with 6 bases in the middle. CDR1 SEHNR and CDR2 FQNEAQ come from the germline V gene (reference sequence). CDR3 region: CASSLAFKNTEAFF. CDR3 nucleotides: TGTGCCAGCAGCTTAGCGTTCAAGAACACTGAAGCTTTCTTT.

This chain links TRBV10-1 with TRBJ2-5; D gene uncertain. V lost 3 bases, J lost 5 bases, and 19 bases lay in between. CDR3 size: 16 residues. CDR1 is WNHNN and CDR2 is SYGVQD in the germline V gene (reference sequence). CDR3 region: CASSDSTSPFGETQYF. The CDR3 bases are TGCGCCAGCAGTGATTCCACTTCACCTTTCGGGGAGACCCAGTACTTC.

CDR3 residues: CASSLGGREQETQYF. CDR3 DNA: TGTGCCAGCAGCTTAGGCGGGAGAGAGCAAGAGACCCAGTACTTC. This chain connects TRBV7-2 to TRBJ2-5, with 7 bases lining up with TRBD2. Germline CDR1 SGHTA, CDR2 FQGNSA. Trimming at V came to 1 base and at J to 2 bases, leaving 4 bases not matched to a gene. The CDR3 is 15 amino acids.

The chain combines TRBV2 with TRBJ1-5, with unresolved D. Per germline, CDR1 SNHLY and CDR2 FYNNEI. The CDR3 runs to 13 residues. Trimming shortened V by 7 bases and J by 3 bases, and 10 bases separated the two germline ends. CDR3 protein: CASTVDTNQPQHF. DNA of the CDR3: TGTGCCAGCACCGTAGACACCAATCAGCCCCAGCATTTT.

Details on this clone: The junction departs from germline at one end; a sequencing error may be responsible. The V and J genes are TRBV5-6 and TRBJ2-7, with 8 bases fitting TRBD2. Germline values: CDR1 SGHDT, CDR2 YYEEEE. This CDR3 spans 12 amino acids. The CDR3 DNA is TGTGCCAGCAGCTTTGCTAGCGGGCCCAGTGCCTTC. Its translation: CASSFASGPSAF.

This clone has just a few counts. The chain recombines TRBV7-9 with TRBJ2-7; D possibly matches TRBD1 or TRBD2 (5 bases each). The germline V gene encodes CDR1 SEHNR and CDR2 FQNEAQ (reference sequence). The CDR3 runs to 14 residues. The V and J ends lost 1 base and 4 bases respectively, with 11 bases between them. This CDR3 reads CASSLGGSLYEQYF. CDR3 coding DNA: TGTGCCAGCAGCTTAGGGGGGAGTCTATACGAGCAGTACTTC. Variable domain in full (rest from reference TRBV7-9 and TRBJ2-7): DTGVSQNPRHKITKRGQNVTFRCDPISEHNRLYWYRQTLGQGPEFLTYFQNEAQLEKSRLLSDRFSAERPKGSFSTLEIQRTEQGDSAMYLCASSLGGSLYEQYFGPGTRLTVT.

This chain uses TRBV28 with TRBJ2-1; possible D gene TRBD1, 6 bases. CDR1 is MDHEN and CDR2 is SYDVKM in the germline V gene. The CDR3 loop spans 15 amino acids. V lost 5 bases and J 3 bases, leaving 14 bases between the germline ends. In nucleotides, the CDR3 is TGTGCCAGCAGTGTTGGGACAAGAATCTACAATGAGCAGTTCTTC. Amino acid sequence: CASSVGTRIYNEQFF.

In regard to this clone: A read error may account for a junction end that differs from germline. V is TRBV28 and J is TRBJ2-7; TRBD2 matches 7 bases. This CDR3 spans 16 amino acids. Germline V gene sequence: CDR1 MDHEN, CDR2 SYDVKM. The CDR3 region is CASSPLYGGKSYAQYF. CDR3 in DNA: TGTGCCAGCAGTCCCCTTTACGGGGGGAAATCCTACGCGCAGTACTTC.

This clone was seen once. The rearrangement links TRBV5-1 to TRBJ2-7, with TRBD1 matching 10 bases. From germline, CDR1 is SGHRS and CDR2 YFSETQ. V shed 4 bases and J 4 bases; nucleotides not matched to a gene: 5. The CDR3 is 14 amino acids. CDR3 loop: CASSPGQGVYEQYF. In DNA form, the CDR3 reads TGCGCCAGCAGCCCAGGACAGGGGGTTTACGAGCAGTACTTC.

J is TRBJ2-3 and V is TRBV29-1; a possible D gene is TRBD1 (5 bases). The ends were cut back, 3 bases at V and 0 bases at J, with 10 bases in the middle. The CDR3 sequence is 14 residues long. Germline lookup yields CDR1 SQVTM and CDR2 ANQGSEA. The DNA for the CDR3 is TGCAGCGTTGATAGGGGATCTAGCACAGATACGCAGTATTTT. As protein: CSVDRGSSTDTQYF.

The chain joins TRBV12-5 to TRBJ2-4; 7 nucleotides agree with TRBD2. V lost 5 bases, J lost 4 bases, and 8 bases stayed unmatched. CDR1 is LGHNT, CDR2 FRNRAP, per germline. This CDR3 region has 15 residues. The CDR3 loop is CASGTRGGRKNIQYF. CDR3 nucleotides: TGTGCTAGTGGTACACGGGGAGGGAGAAAAAACATTCAGTACTTC.

This sequence joins TRBV11-2 and TRBJ2-3, with 13 nucleotides matching TRBD2. Germline CDR1 is SGHAT and CDR2 is FQNNGV. CDR3 size: 15 residues. V gave up 5 bases and J gave up 1 base; unmatched junction bases: 0. CDR3 bases: TGTGCCAGCAGCACTAGCGGGAGGGGCACAGATACGCAGTATTTT. Translated: CASSTSGRGTDTQYF.

This clone was observed a single time. V usage is TRBV5-4 and J usage is TRBJ2-3; TRBD2 matches at 8 bases. Per the germline V gene, CDR1 is SGHNT and CDR2 is YYREEE (reference sequence). The trim removed 3 bases at V and 0 bases at J, leaving 6 bases unmatched. This CDR3 region has 16 residues. Written as DNA, the CDR3 is TGTGCCAGCAGCTCTGGTAGCGGGGTAAGCACAGATACGCAGTATTTT. It yields the protein CASSSGSGVSTDTQYF.

Only one count was recorded for this clone. This sample also contains other DNA sequences that code for the same CDR3. This chain uses TRBV13 with TRBJ2-7; tentatively, D is TRBD1 or TRBD2 (6 bases each). V was cut by 1 base and J by 1 base, with 11 bases left in between. The CDR3 covers 15 residues. The germline CDR1 and CDR2 sequences are PRHDT and FYEKMQ (reference sequence). CDR3 nucleotide sequence: TGTGCCAGCAGCTTAGAGGGGGGACGATCCTACGAGCAGTACTTC. The encoded protein is CASSLEGGRSYEQYF.

The chain links TRBV9 to TRBJ2-5; 10 bases are shared with TRBD1. Germline-derived CDR1 and CDR2 are SGDLS and YYNGEE. V shed 4 bases and J 5 bases; nucleotides not matched to a gene: 11. This CDR3 contains 16 residues. CDR3 coding DNA: TGTGCCAGCAGCACGATGACAGGGGGCGGGTGGGAGACCCAGTACTTC. This sequence encodes CASSTMTGGGWETQYF.

DNA of the CDR3: TGTGCCTGGAATCGCAGGGGCCTCTATTCCAATGAGCAGTTCTTC. It encodes CAWNRRGLYSNEQFF. The rearrangement uses TRBV30 and TRBJ2-1, with D maybe TRBD1 (6 bases). The germline V and J ends were trimmed by 4 bases and 6 bases, with 19 bases remaining between them. Germline V gene sequence: CDR1 GTSNPN, CDR2 SVGIG (reference sequence). The CDR3 contains 15 residues. The variable domain in full, with the rest retrieved from reference TRBV30 and TRBJ2-1, is SQTIHQWPATLVQPVGSPLSLECTVEGTSNPNLYWYRQAAGRGLQLLFYSVGIGQISSEVPQNLSASRPQDRQFILSSKKLLLSDSGFYLCAWNRRGLYSNEQFFGPGTRLTVL.

This clone showed up just once. This sequence joins TRBV10-1 and TRBJ1-5; D uncertain. V gave up 3 bases and J gave up 9 bases, with 9 bases separating them. Germline V lookup: CDR1 WNHNN, CDR2 SYGVQD (reference sequence). This CDR3 comprises 12 residues. The CDR3 DNA reads as TGCGCCAGCAGTGAATCCGACCGGCCCCAGCATTTT. As protein: CASSESDRPQHF.

The chain recombines TRBV28 with TRBJ1-2, with D maybe TRBD1 (5 bases). The length of the CDR3 is 17 residues. Trimming removed 4 bases at V and 8 bases at J, with 26 bases between. Germline CDR1 MDHEN, CDR2 SYDVKM. The CDR3 coding sequence is TGTGCCAGCAGTTCCTGGGGGGAGGGTGACCCCACAGGCGGCTACACCTTC. It translates to CASSSWGEGDPTGGYTF.

CDR3 nucleotides: TGTGCCAGTAGTATAGATCGGACAGGTAGATACGAGCAGTACTTC. This sequence encodes CASSIDRTGRYEQYF. The chain has TRBV19 and TRBJ2-7, with 7 bases that match TRBD1. This CDR3 has 15 amino acids. The germline V gene encodes CDR1 LNHDA and CDR2 SQIVND (reference sequence). The trim removed 0 bases at V and 4 bases at J, leaving 6 bases unmatched.

The J gene is TRBJ2-3, the V gene TRBV29-1, with TRBD2 as a possible D gene (5 bases). This CDR3 is 13 amino acids long. The germline V gene has CDR1 SQVTM and CDR2 ANQGSEA. V shed 4 bases and J shed 0 bases, with 8 bases lying between them. The DNA of the CDR3 is TGCAGCGTTGTGCGAGGGAGCACAGATACGCAGTATTTT. Amino acid sequence: CSVVRGSTDTQYF.

This clone came up once. In DNA form, the CDR3 reads TGCGCCAGCAGCTTGGGGCACACCTCTGGGGCCAACGTCCTGACTTTC. Its translation is CASSLGHTSGANVLTF. The V gene is TRBV5-1, the J gene TRBJ2-6; no firm D call. CDR1 is SGHRS, CDR2 YFSETQ, per germline. This CDR3 has 16 amino acids. The V gene lost 0 bases and the J gene lost 0 bases, with 7 bases spanning the gap.

On this clone: This sample includes further DNA sequences coding for the same CDR3. The genes are TRBV28 and TRBJ2-2, with 14 bases matching TRBD2. CDR3 length: 16 residues. With V trimmed by 10 bases and J by 1 base, 5 bases remained unmatched. Germline lookup yields CDR1 MDHEN and CDR2 SYDVKM. The CDR3 reads CAIPGTSGRNTGELFF. CDR3 coding DNA: TGTGCCATACCCGGGACTAGCGGGAGGAACACCGGGGAGCTGTTTTTT.